A few counts support the clone carrying this T cell receptor (delta chain). One base separates it from a far larger clone, so it is likely a read error. These data belong to a study of gamma-delta chains in newborns, infants, children. TCRdb used CATT to re-call clones from the reads. The data contain some 4,000 delta-chain clones, 1.5% to 2% of them seen just once; the ten biggest clones take up about a tenth. The trim removed 5 bases at V and 0 bases at J, leaving 5 bases unmatched. The germline V gene encodes CDR1 GEAIGNYY and CDR2 EKD. This CDR3 is built from 18 residues. The specimen was blood. The chain joins TRDV2 to TRDJ3, with 11 bases that match TRDD3. The receptor's source is a child who was a newborn, infant or young child, either healthy, febrile or measles-vaccinated (not recorded which). The CDR3 DNA sequence: TGTGCCTGTGGCGTACTGGGGGATAGCTCCTGGGACACCCGACAGATGTTTTTC. Its protein product is CACGVLGDSSWDTRQMFF.